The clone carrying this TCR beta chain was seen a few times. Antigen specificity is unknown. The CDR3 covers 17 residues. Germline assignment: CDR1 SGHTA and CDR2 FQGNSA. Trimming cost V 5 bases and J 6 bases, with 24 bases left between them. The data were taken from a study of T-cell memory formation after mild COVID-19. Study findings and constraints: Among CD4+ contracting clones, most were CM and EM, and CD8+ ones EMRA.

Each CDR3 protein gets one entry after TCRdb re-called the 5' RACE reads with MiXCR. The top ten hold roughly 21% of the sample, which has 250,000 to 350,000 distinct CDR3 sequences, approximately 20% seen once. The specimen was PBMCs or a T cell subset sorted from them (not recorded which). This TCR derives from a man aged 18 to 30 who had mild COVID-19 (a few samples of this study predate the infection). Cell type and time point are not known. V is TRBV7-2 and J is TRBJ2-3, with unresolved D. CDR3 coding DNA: TGTGCCAGCAGCCCCTTCGCACAGCCTCTATGGATGGATACGCAGTATTTT. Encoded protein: CASSPFAQPLWMDTQYF.